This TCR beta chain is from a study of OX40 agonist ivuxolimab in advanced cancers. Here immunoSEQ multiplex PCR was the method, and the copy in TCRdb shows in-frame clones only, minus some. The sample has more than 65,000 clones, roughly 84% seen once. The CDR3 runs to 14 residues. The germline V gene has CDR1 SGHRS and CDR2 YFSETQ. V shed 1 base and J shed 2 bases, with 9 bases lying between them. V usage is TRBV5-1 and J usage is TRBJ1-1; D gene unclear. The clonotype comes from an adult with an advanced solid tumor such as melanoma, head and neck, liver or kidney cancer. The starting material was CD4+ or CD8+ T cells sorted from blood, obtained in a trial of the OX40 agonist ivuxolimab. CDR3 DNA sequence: TGCGCCAGCAGCTTGTTCAGCACTAACACTGAAGCTTTCTTT. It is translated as CASSLFSTNTEAFF.